The 25 T cell receptor beta chains below were found in one sample sequenced in a study of radiation and T cells in renal cell carcinoma. Time point described: blood 2 weeks post-SBRT. Regarding treatment: 15 Gy SBRT to primary tumor, nephrectomy 4 weeks later. Generated by immunoSEQ multiplex PCR, the TCRdb table keeps only in-frame clones and is missing some. The sample comprises roughly 150,000 clones, roughly 86% of which are singletons, and under 15% rests with the top ten. Here the sequenced sample was blood, taken from a patient whose treatment included radiotherapy and nephrectomy. Every receptor here comes from a woman between 50 and 59 years old with renal cell carcinoma.

The rearrangement joins TRBV6-6 to TRBJ1-5; D may be TRBD1 (6 bases). There are 14 residues in the CDR3. Germline CDR1 reads MNHNY; CDR2 reads SVGAGI (reference sequence). The germline V and J ends were trimmed by 2 bases and 3 bases, with 8 bases remaining between them. In DNA form, the CDR3 reads TGTGCCAGCAGTTACGGACAGCCCAATCAGCCCCAGCATTTT. The encoded protein is CASSYGQPNQPQHF.

The chain couples TRBV19 to TRBJ1-1, with 8 bases fitting TRBD1. The germline V gene has CDR1 LNHDA and CDR2 SQIVND (reference sequence). Unmatched junction bases numbered 3, after V lost 4 bases and J lost 2 bases. The CDR3 totals 14 residues. The CDR3 DNA follows: TGTGCCAGTAGTACGGACAGGGTAAACACTGAAGCTTTCTTT. Translated, it gives CASSTDRVNTEAFF.

The CDR3 loop reads CASSLSLGGGFSYNEQFF. The CDR3 bases are TGTGCCAGCAGCTTATCCCTGGGCGGTGGATTCTCCTACAATGAGCAGTTCTTC. V gene TRBV7-9 combines with J gene TRBJ2-1; no clear D gene. Looked up from germline, CDR1 is SEHNR and CDR2 is FQNEAQ (reference sequence). V lost 2 bases and J 0 bases, leaving 17 bases between the germline ends. The CDR3 sequence is 18 residues long.

The V call is TRBV9, the J call TRBJ1-1, with D possibly matching TRBD1 (5 bases). The CDR3 runs 14 residues. Trimming removed 4 bases at V and 5 bases at J, with 15 bases between. Germline V lookup: CDR1 SGDLS, CDR2 YYNGEE. CDR3 nucleotides: TGTGCCAGCAGCTTACGGGACGGCGAGACTGAAGCTTTCTTT. This codes for CASSLRDGETEAFF.

V gene TRBV4-1 combines with J gene TRBJ1-4; D uncertain. The V end lost 4 bases, the J end lost 0 bases, and 12 bases lay between the germline ends. CDR3 length equals 16 residues. Per germline, CDR1 MGHRA and CDR2 YSYEKL. The CDR3 sequence: CASSLHPVTTNEKLFF. CDR3 bases: TGCGCCAGCAGCCTCCATCCGGTCACAACTAATGAAAAACTGTTTTTT.

The gene calls are TRBV6-5 and TRBJ2-7; 8 bases line up with TRBD1. Germline V CDR1 and CDR2: MNHEY, SVGAGI. V dropped 6 bases and J dropped 4; count of bases not matched to a gene: 8. The CDR3 totals 14 residues. The chain's CDR3 is CASSPVRGQYEQYF. CDR3 nucleotides: TGTGCCAGCAGCCCCGTCAGGGGGCAGTACGAGCAGTACTTC.

This clone was seen more than once but under ten times. This chain links TRBV30 with TRBJ1-6, with a possible D match to TRBD1 (6 bases). From germline, CDR1 is GTSNPN and CDR2 SVGIG (reference sequence). V dropped 5 bases and J dropped 7 bases, with 15 bases sitting between them. The CDR3 runs 14 residues. The CDR3 nucleotides read TGTGCCTGGGCGCCGGGACACCAAAATTCACCCCTCCACTTT. This encodes CAWAPGHQNSPLHF. Full variable domain (rest looked up from reference TRBV30 and TRBJ1-6): SQTIHQWPATLVQPVGSPLSLECTVEGTSNPNLYWYRQAAGRGLQLLFYSVGIGQISSEVPQNLSASRPQDRQFILSSKKLLLSDSGFYLCAWAPGHQNSPLHFGNGTRLTVT.

J is TRBJ1-6 and V is TRBV9, with D possibly being TRBD1 (5 bases). The CDR3 has 16 residues. The germline V gene encodes CDR1 SGDLS and CDR2 YYNGEE. V lost 4 bases, J lost 0 bases, and 11 bases lay in between. The CDR3 is CASSYDSSSYNSPLHF. In DNA form, the CDR3 reads TGTGCCAGCAGCTATGACAGCAGCTCCTATAATTCACCCCTCCACTTT.

The chain is built from TRBV5-1 and TRBJ1-3; D remains unclear. Germline V gene sequence: CDR1 SGHRS, CDR2 YFSETQ. Trimming cost V 5 bases and J 0 bases, with 9 bases left between them. This CDR3 has 14 residues. The CDR3 protein is CASREEISGNTIYF. In DNA, the CDR3 is TGCGCCAGCAGGGAAGAAATCTCTGGAAACACCATATATTTT.

The V call is TRBV2, the J call TRBJ2-3; 7 positions match TRBD1. This CDR3 contains 16 residues. The trim removed 7 bases at V and 0 bases at J, leaving 10 bases unmatched. Per germline, CDR1 SNHLY and CDR2 FYNNEI. Here the CDR3 DNA reads TGTGCCAGCACAATAGACAGGGCCACTAGCACAGATACGCAGTATTTT. Protein product: CASTIDRATSTDTQYF.

This clone came up a few times. The V gene is TRBV7-9, the J gene TRBJ1-2; TRBD1 matches 7 bases. V lost 4 bases, J lost 4 bases, and 9 bases stayed unmatched. The germline gives CDR1 SEHNR, CDR2 FQNEAQ (reference sequence). This CDR3 contains 15 residues. The CDR3 sequence is CASSSGQVTFYGYTF. CDR3 in DNA: TGTGCCAGCAGCTCCGGACAGGTTACGTTCTATGGCTACACCTTC.

This chain connects TRBV6-4 to TRBJ1-2, with 7 nucleotides matching TRBD1. Germline CDR1 is MRHNA and CDR2 is SNTAGT. V was clipped by 5 bases and J by 1 base; unmatched bases: 7. The length of the CDR3 is 15 residues. The CDR3 DNA reads as TGTGCCAGCAGTCTTTCCGGGACAGATAACTATGGCTACACCTTC. Amino acids: CASSLSGTDNYGYTF.

The chain couples TRBV19 to TRBJ2-1; maybe TRBD1 (6 bases). The CDR3 runs 16 residues. Germline V CDR1 and CDR2: LNHDA, SQIVND (reference sequence). The V and J ends lost 7 bases and 6 bases respectively, with 22 bases between them. The DNA for the CDR3 is TGTGCCAGTACCAACCTCCCTGGGGGCATCCTCAATGAGCAGTTCTTC. It is translated as CASTNLPGGILNEQFF.

The chain has TRBV7-2 and TRBJ1-6; no firm D call. The V end lost 3 bases, the J end lost 3 bases, and 6 bases lay between the germline ends. The CDR3 is 14 residues long. The germline gives CDR1 SGHTA, CDR2 FQGNSA. The CDR3 coding sequence is TGTGCCAGCAGCTTTAAGGGCTATAATTCACCCCTCCACTTT. As protein: CASSFKGYNSPLHF.

The chain links TRBV5-1 to TRBJ2-3, with 9 bases that match TRBD2. Losses at the gene ends were 1 base for V and 2 bases for J; bases not matched to a gene: 5. Looked up from germline, CDR1 is SGHRS and CDR2 is YFSETQ. The CDR3 has 16 amino acids. The DNA of the CDR3 is TGCGCCAGCAGCTTGAAGGTAGCGGGGGCCACAGATACGCAGTATTTT. Its translation is CASSLKVAGATDTQYF.

Worth noting for this clone: The junction departs from the called germline gene at one end, perhaps through a read error. The rearrangement uses TRBV7-7 and TRBJ1-2; D possibly corresponds to TRBD1 (5 bases). Per the germline V gene, CDR1 is SSHAT and CDR2 is FNYEAQ (reference sequence). The CDR3 contains 15 residues. The CDR3 DNA follows: TGTGCTAGCAGCTTAGGGAGGGACCCAAGGGGCGGCTACACCTTC. It specifies CASSLGRDPRGGYTF. The whole variable domain, filled in from reference TRBV7-7 and TRBJ1-2, reads GAGVSQSPRYKVTKRGQDVTLRCDPISSHATLYWYQQALGQGPEFLTYFNYEAQPDKSGLPSDRFSAERPEGSISTLTIQRTEQRDSAMYRCASSLGRDPRGGYTFGSGTRLTVV.

The rearrangement joins TRBV19 to TRBJ1-5, with D possibly TRBD1 on 5 matching bases. The V gene's germline CDR1 is LNHDA and CDR2 SQIVND (reference sequence). The CDR3 length is 14 residues. Trimming removed 5 bases from V and 3 bases from J, with 11 bases in between. The CDR3: CASSLTGDNQPQHF. CDR3 DNA sequence: TGTGCCAGTAGTTTAACAGGAGACAATCAGCCCCAGCATTTT.

CDR3 amino acids: CASSLLGTNYGYTF. CDR3 in DNA: TGTGCCAGCAGCCTTTTGGGGACTAACTATGGCTACACCTTC. V gene TRBV5-4 combines with J gene TRBJ1-2; D call uncertain. Germline V gene lookup returns CDR1 SGHNT and CDR2 YYREEE (reference sequence). The CDR3 runs to 14 residues. V gave up 4 bases and J gave up 0 bases, with 10 bases separating them.

This chain joins TRBV7-8 and TRBJ1-4; weak D call: TRBD1 (5 bases). CDR3 length: 16 amino acids. Germline CDR1 and CDR2: SGHVS and FQNEAQ. V was shortened by 5 bases and J by 8 bases, with 21 bases between the two germline ends. CDR3 in DNA: TGTGCCAGCAGCCCTACAGGACCCTGGGTTAGAGAAAAACTGTTTTTT. It translates to CASSPTGPWVREKLFF.

This clone was seen more than once but under ten times. The J gene is TRBJ2-2, the V gene TRBV29-1; D possibly uses TRBD1 or TRBD2 (5 bases each). This CDR3 has 13 residues. CDR1 is SQVTM and CDR2 is ANQGSEA in the germline V gene. V dropped 5 bases and J dropped 7 bases, with 14 bases sitting between them. The chain's CDR3 is CSVPGIGNGELFF. The CDR3 region has the DNA TGCAGCGTTCCAGGGATCGGGAACGGGGAGCTGTTTTTT.

The rearrangement joins TRBV11-3 to TRBJ2-7; D may be TRBD1 (6 bases). CDR1 is SGHNT, CDR2 YENEEA, per germline. This CDR3 is 15 amino acids long. Trimming removed 1 base from V and 0 bases from J, with 10 bases in between. The CDR3 here is CASSLGGGSSYEQYF. CDR3 in DNA: TGTGCCAGCAGCTTAGGAGGGGGAAGCTCCTACGAGCAGTACTTC. Full variable domain (rest looked up from reference TRBV11-3 and TRBJ2-7): EAGVVQSPRYKIIEKKQPVAFWCNPISGHNTLYWYLQNLGQGPELLIRYENEEAVDDSQLPKDRFSAERLKGVDSTLKIQPAELGDSAVYLCASSLGGGSSYEQYFGPGTRLTVT.

The chain combines TRBV15 with TRBJ1-2, with D perhaps TRBD1 (6 bases). V lost 3 bases to trimming and J lost 4 bases, with 15 bases between them. This CDR3 contains 15 residues. Germline V CDR1 and CDR2: LNHNV, YYDKDF (reference sequence). The CDR3 nucleotides read TGTGCCACCAGCAGGGAGGGGGTAGGGGCCTATGGCTACACCTTC. It encodes CATSREGVGAYGYTF.

In DNA form, the CDR3 reads TGTGCCAGCAGCCCCTGGGCTTCCTACAATGAGCAGTTCTTC. Translated: CASSPWASYNEQFF. The chain has TRBV7-2 and TRBJ2-1, with unresolved D. Trimming removed 5 bases from V and 1 base from J, with 9 bases in between. CDR3 size: 14 residues. Germline lookup yields CDR1 SGHTA and CDR2 FQGNSA.

The chain links TRBV9 to TRBJ1-2; tentative D call: TRBD1 (6 bases). Trimming shortened V by 0 bases and J by 4 bases, and 16 bases separated the two germline ends. Germline V gives CDR1 SGDLS, CDR2 YYNGEE. The CDR3 loop spans 16 amino acids. This CDR3 is CASSVEMGGPVYGYTF. In nucleotides, the CDR3 is TGTGCCAGCAGCGTAGAGATGGGGGGGCCCGTCTATGGCTACACCTTC. The full variable domain, with the rest looked up from reference TRBV9 and TRBJ1-2, is DSGVTQTPKHLITATGQRVTLRCSPRSGDLSVYWYQQSLDQGLQFLIQYYNGEERAKGNILERFSAQQFPDLHSELNLSSLELGDSALYFCASSVEMGGPVYGYTFGSGTRLTVV.

V usage is TRBV13 and J usage is TRBJ2-7; D is uncertain. The germline V and J ends were trimmed by 5 bases and 7 bases, with 15 bases remaining between them. Per germline, CDR1 PRHDT and CDR2 FYEKMQ (reference sequence). The CDR3 runs 13 residues. CDR3 bases: TGTGCCAGCAGCCGAGGATCAGCGATGGAGCAGTACTTC. It codes for CASSRGSAMEQYF.